One sample yielded the 24 T cell receptor beta chains listed below, sequenced in a study of breast tumors, draining lymph nodes, adjacent tissues. TCRdb processed the multiplex PCR reads anew with MiXCR; each CDR3 protein has one entry. The sample shows approximately 300,000 distinct CDR3 sequences, roughly 30% of them seen only once. Axillary draining lymph nodes of breast cancer patients supplied the node samples. Sample: axillary lymph node tissue. All receptors derive from a female donor with breast cancer. Some clones in this sample may be carry-over from other donors' samples.

To note about this clonotype: The junction differs from germline at one of its ends, possibly a read error. The chain carries TRBV7-2 and TRBJ1-6; no reliable D call. Per the germline V gene, CDR1 is SGHTA and CDR2 is FQGNSA. The CDR3 totals 14 residues. This chain's CDR3 is CASSLGDGVLPLHF. The CDR3 DNA reads as TGTGCTAGCAGCTTAGGTGATGGGGTTTTACCCCTCCACTTT.

This clonotype was seen a handful of times. This may be a read error, as it is one base from a much larger clone. The chain links TRBV13 to TRBJ1-2; 9 bases agree with TRBD1. Germline CDR1 and CDR2: PRHDT and FYEKMQ (reference sequence). The CDR3 covers 14 residues. The V gene end was trimmed by 11 bases and the J gene end by 7 bases; junction bases not matched to a gene: 14. The CDR3 sequence: CAGKTGGATSGYTF. The CDR3 DNA reads as TGTGCCGGAAAAACAGGGGGCGCGACGAGTGGCTACACCTTC.

Comments on this clonotype: An end of the junction does not agree with germline; a read error may underlie this. The chain recombines TRBV2 with TRBJ2-3, with D perhaps TRBD1 or TRBD2 (6 bases each). The CDR3 contains 13 residues. From germline, CDR1 is SNHLY and CDR2 FYNNEI. CDR3 residues: CTSFRGPTDTQYF. The CDR3 bases are TGTACCAGCTTCCGGGGGCCCACAGATACGCAGTATTTT.

A note on this clonotype: At one of its ends the junction is not consistent with the germline gene, which may arise from a read error. The chain joins TRBV6-1 to TRBJ1-5; the match to TRBD1 covers 9 bases. CDR3 size: 17 residues. Germline V gene data show CDR1 as MNHNS and CDR2 as SASEGT. CDR3 coding DNA: TGTGCCAGCAGTGAAGGGGCGGGAGGGACAGGGAGTCAGCCCCAGCATTTC. Encoded protein: CASSEGAGGTGSQPQHF.

The rearrangement links TRBV3-1 to TRBJ2-3, with TRBD2 matching 9 bases. The junction had 10 bases not matched to a gene; V was cut back by 4 bases and J by 5 bases. CDR3 size: 16 residues. Germline CDR1 is LGHDT and CDR2 is YNNKEL (reference sequence). CDR3 residues: CASSPAGGRALDTQYF. In nucleotides, the CDR3 is TGTGCCAGCAGCCCAGCTGGCGGGAGGGCCTTAGATACGCAGTATTTT.

This clonotype has just a few counts. The rearrangement joins TRBV30 to TRBJ1-5; D gene ambiguous. From germline, CDR1 is GTSNPN and CDR2 SVGIG (reference sequence). Trimming cost V 3 bases and J 0 bases, with 9 bases left between them. This CDR3 has 14 amino acids. The CDR3 DNA reads TGTGCCTGGAGCCTAACGCGTAGCAATCAGCCCCAGCATTTT. Translating gives CAWSLTRSNQPQHF.

This clonotype was recorded at least ten times. The chain has TRBV6-6 and TRBJ2-1; D unresolved. Germline assignment: CDR1 MNHNY and CDR2 SVGAGI (reference sequence). V was cut by 4 bases and J by 9 bases, with 16 bases left in between. The CDR3 covers 14 residues. The DNA of the CDR3 is TGTGCCAGCAGTTCTACTCCCGTGCCGGCTGAGCAGTTCTTC. Translation: CASSSTPVPAEQFF.

Many counts were recorded for this clonotype. The J gene is TRBJ2-2, the V gene TRBV7-3, with 8 bases aligning to TRBD2. Germline CDR1 and CDR2: SGHTA and FQGTGA. The CDR3 has 17 residues. V was clipped by 5 bases and J by 2 bases; unmatched bases: 10. The CDR3 DNA reads TGTGCCAGCAGCCCTCTTGGGCTAGCGGGCAACACCGGGGAGCTGTTTTTT. Translating gives CASSPLGLAGNTGELFF.

This clonotype has ten or more counts. The rearrangement uses TRBV11-2 and TRBJ2-2; D is perhaps TRBD1 (5 bases). The germline V gene has CDR1 SGHAT and CDR2 FQNNGV. The CDR3 spans 15 residues. V was cut by 1 base and J by 6 bases, with 12 bases left in between. This CDR3 is CASSLVQVRAGELFF. For the CDR3, the DNA is TGTGCCAGCAGCTTAGTTCAAGTCAGGGCCGGGGAGCTGTTTTTT.

Note on this clonotype: A much larger clone is a single base away; this may be a read error. This chain links TRBV5-6 with TRBJ1-2; D remains ambiguous. The CDR3 loop spans 17 amino acids. From germline, CDR1 is SGHDT and CDR2 YYEEEE. Trimming left V 1 base short and J 0 bases short, with 16 bases between. In nucleotides, the CDR3 is TGTGCCAGCAGCTTGAGCAGTTCTCTTACCTCTAACTATGGCTACACCTTC. Protein sequence: CASSLSSSLTSNYGYTF.

On this clonotype: This may stem from a read error, because a much larger clone lies one nucleotide away. The V and J genes are TRBV5-1 and TRBJ2-5; 8 bases are shared with TRBD2. This CDR3 has 15 residues. Per the germline V gene, CDR1 is SGHRS and CDR2 is YFSETQ. The chain's CDR3 is CASSLYTGGKETRYF. The CDR3 DNA sequence: TGCGCCAGCAGCTTGTATACGGGGGGGAAGGAGACCCGGTACTTC.

This clonotype was counted between two and nine times. The V call is TRBV11-3, the J call TRBJ2-4, with D tentatively TRBD1 (6 bases). The CDR3 loop spans 13 amino acids. Looked up from germline, CDR1 is SGHNT and CDR2 is YENEEA. Trimming removed 5 bases at V and 10 bases at J, with 15 bases between. The CDR3 bases are TGTGCCAGCAGCCGCGTACAGGGCGGAATTCAGTACTTC. It encodes CASSRVQGGIQYF.

Note on this clonotype: One junction end disagrees with the germline gene, perhaps due to a read error. The genes are TRBV12-3 or TRBV12-4 and TRBJ2-1; D may be TRBD2 (6 bases). The CDR3 totals 16 residues. CDR3 DNA sequence: TGTGCCAGCAGTGACGGACTATCCGAAGCCTACAATGAGCGGTTCTTC. As protein: CASSDGLSEAYNERFF.

Ten or more counts support this clonotype. This chain uses TRBV20-1 with TRBJ2-7; weak D call: TRBD1 (5 bases). This CDR3 contains 13 residues. Germline loops: CDR1 DFQATT, CDR2 SNEGSKA (reference sequence). The CDR3 here is CSAQGELVYEQYF. In DNA form, the CDR3 reads TGCAGCGCCCAGGGTGAATTGGTCTACGAGCAGTACTTC.

This chain joins TRBV3-1 and TRBJ1-2, with 8 bases aligning to TRBD1. The CDR3 has 15 amino acids. From germline, CDR1 is LGHDT and CDR2 YNNKEL (reference sequence). Trimming removed 1 base from V and 6 bases from J; junction bases left unmatched: 7. CDR3: CASSQGTGFYDGYTF. CDR3 sequence (DNA): TGTGCCAGCAGCCAAGGGACAGGGTTTTACGATGGCTACACCTTC.

This clonotype was recorded at least ten times. The gene calls are TRBV20-1 and TRBJ2-5, with D tentatively TRBD1 or TRBD2 (6 bases each). Trimming removed 2 bases from V and 4 bases from J, with 14 bases in between. This CDR3 spans 14 amino acids. In germline, CDR1 is DFQATT, CDR2 SNEGSKA (reference sequence). In DNA form, the CDR3 reads TGCAGTGCTAGATACGGAGGAGGGGGAGAGACCCAGTACTTC. Protein sequence: CSARYGGGGETQYF.

This clonotype was seen repeatedly, ten times or more. This chain links TRBV13 with TRBJ2-1; 10 nucleotides match TRBD2. Trimming cost V 4 bases and J 8 bases; bases outside gene matches: 8. The CDR3 runs to 15 residues. Germline CDR1 is PRHDT and CDR2 is FYEKMQ (reference sequence). The CDR3 DNA is TGTGCCAGCAGCTACGGGACTAGCGCGGGAGATGAGCAGTTCTTC. Translation: CASSYGTSAGDEQFF.

This clonotype appeared a single time. This may come from a read error, since a much larger clone is one base off. This chain uses TRBV4-2 with TRBJ2-7; D gene uncertain. CDR1 is LGHNA, CDR2 YNFKEQ, per germline. The CDR3 is 13 amino acids. The CDR3 protein is CASSPRSSYGQYF. CDR3 DNA: TGTGCCAGCAGCCCCCGCAGCTCCTACGGGCAGTACTTC.

This clonotype has ten or more counts. The J gene is TRBJ2-7, the V gene TRBV5-1, with 7 bases matching TRBD1. This CDR3 is built from 14 residues. J was trimmed by 2 bases and V by 0 bases; bases with no gene match: 2. Germline V gene data show CDR1 as SGHRS and CDR2 as YFSETQ. CDR3 coding DNA: TGCGCCAGCAGCTTGGGGGACAGACCCTACGAGCAGTACTTC. Its protein is CASSLGDRPYEQYF.

This clonotype was found many times. The chain has TRBV2 and TRBJ2-5; 9 positions match TRBD2. Germline loops: CDR1 SNHLY, CDR2 FYNNEI. CDR3 length equals 12 residues. The trim removed 8 bases at V and 5 bases at J, leaving 3 bases unmatched. CDR3: CASGTSPETQYF. The CDR3, as DNA: TGTGCCAGCGGGACTAGCCCTGAGACCCAGTACTTC. The variable domain in full, completed from reference TRBV2 and TRBJ2-5, reads EPEVTQTPSHQVTQMGQEVILRCVPISNHLYFYWYRQILGQKVEFLVSFYNNEISEKSEIFDDQFSVERPDGSNFTLKIRSTKLEDSAMYFCASGTSPETQYFGPGTRLLVL.

A note on this clonotype: A much larger clone sits a single nucleotide away, making a read error possible. This chain links TRBV20-1 with TRBJ1-4; the D gene is possibly TRBD1 (6 bases). The CDR3 spans 14 residues. From germline, CDR1 is DFQATT and CDR2 SNEGSKA (reference sequence). The DNA of the CDR3 is TGCGGTGCTAGGGAGGGGGGGACTAATGAAAAACTGTTTTTT. The encoded protein is CGAREGGTNEKLFF.

This clonotype was observed many times. J is TRBJ1-5 and V is TRBV2; no firm D call. The CDR3 length is 14 residues. Deletions cut 3 bases from V and 6 bases from J, with 12 bases between. Looked up from germline, CDR1 is SNHLY and CDR2 is FYNNEI. CDR3 nucleotides: TGTGCCAGCAGTGACTCATGGGTGGGTCAGCCCCAGCATTTT. Translating gives CASSDSWVGQPQHF.

The chain recombines TRBV20-1 with TRBJ1-5; a possible D gene is TRBD1 (6 bases). Trimming pared 3 bases from V and 7 bases from J, leaving 10 bases between. The CDR3 consists of 12 residues. Germline V gives CDR1 DFQATT, CDR2 SNEGSKA (reference sequence). The CDR3 reads CSARGAEQPQHF. The DNA for the CDR3 is TGCAGTGCTAGGGGGGCGGAACAGCCCCAGCATTTT.

The chain combines TRBV12-3 or TRBV12-4 with TRBJ2-7; D is possibly TRBD2 (6 bases). CDR3 size: 14 residues. V lost 2 bases, J lost 0 bases, and 8 bases lay in between. CDR3 sequence: CASSLRDFSYEQYF. The CDR3 DNA sequence: TGTGCCAGCAGTTTACGGGACTTCTCCTACGAGCAGTACTTC.